The rows below give T cell receptor beta chains drawn from one sample of a study of T cells in Graves' hyperthyroidism and ophthalmopathy. TCRdb used MiXCR to reprocess the multiplex PCR reads, holding one entry per CDR3 protein. Of around 280,000 distinct CDR3 sequences listed, approximately 13% are singletons. The specimen sequenced was blood. All receptors derive from a woman aged 40 to 55 with Graves' hyperthyroidism. The conserved cysteine and the conserved F or W are not part of the CDR3 here. Each record gives: V gene, J gene, CDR3 protein.

v_gene: TRBV12-5
j_gene: TRBJ1-5
CDR3aa: ASADSNQPQH

v_gene: TRBV20-1
j_gene: TRBJ2-5
CDR3aa: SARSGSPQETQY

v_gene: TRBV2
j_gene: TRBJ1-3
CDR3aa: ASTTGLSSGNTIY

v_gene: TRBV12-3/TRBV12-4
j_gene: TRBJ2-1
CDR3aa: ASTDSGRLNEQF

v_gene: TRBV27
j_gene: TRBJ2-5
CDR3aa: ASSPPVVAGGRGETQY

v_gene: TRBV2
j_gene: TRBJ1-5
CDR3aa: TSRGPLQPQH

v_gene: TRBV12-3/TRBV12-4
j_gene: TRBJ1-2
CDR3aa: ASSALRTGSDGYT

v_gene: TRBV20-1
j_gene: TRBJ2-3
CDR3aa: STRERLAATDTQY

v_gene: TRBV29-1
j_gene: TRBJ2-7
CDR3aa: SVEVEGKPYEQY

v_gene: TRBV20-1
j_gene: TRBJ2-1
CDR3aa: SASPGLAYNEQF

v_gene: TRBV20-1
j_gene: TRBJ1-1
CDR3aa: SARDRGGGEAF

v_gene: TRBV7-9
j_gene: TRBJ1-6
CDR3aa: ASSYMVLGRTSPLH

v_gene: TRBV30
j_gene: TRBJ2-1
CDR3aa: AWSSGSGFNEQF

v_gene: TRBV5-5
j_gene: TRBJ1-6
CDR3aa: ASSLGPWAVNNSPLH

v_gene: TRBV7-2
j_gene: TRBJ2-7
CDR3aa: ASSRTSGRGNEQY